These 8 T cell receptor beta chains share one sample of origin, sequenced in a study of T cells in Graves' hyperthyroidism and ophthalmopathy. Regions amplified from RNA transcripts were the TCR beta CDR3 regions. An initial round of RT-PCR targeting the TCR CDR3 relied on the HTBI primer set. TCRdb independently ran MiXCR on the multiplex PCR reads; one entry per CDR3 protein. The sample includes 500,000 to 600,000 distinct CDR3 sequences, around 46% of them seen just once. The sequenced sample was peripheral blood or thyroid tissue (not recorded which). The receptors stem from an adult woman with Graves' disease, either hyperthyroidism or ophthalmopathy (not recorded which).

In nucleotides, the CDR3 is TGTGCCACCAGCAGCTGGGGAAACACCATATATTTT. It is translated as CATSSWGNTIYF. This rearrangement joins TRBV15 to TRBJ1-3; D is ambiguous. Trimming left V 3 bases short and J 4 bases short, with 4 bases between. CDR3 length: 12 residues. Germline CDR1 and CDR2: LNHNV and YYDKDF (reference sequence).

This clonotype was observed a few times. This rearrangement joins TRBV24-1 to TRBJ1-5; D not certain. Trimming took off 1 base at V and 10 bases at J, with 7 bases between the two ends. CDR1 and CDR2 from the germline V gene are KGHDR and SFDVKD. This CDR3 has 12 amino acids. This chain's CDR3 is CATSDFDAPQHF. In DNA, the CDR3 is TGTGCCACCAGTGATTTCGACGCTCCCCAGCATTTT.

At least ten counts were recorded for this clonotype. The CDR3 bases are TGTGCCAGCAGCTTCCGGGAGTATAATTCACCCCTCCACTTT. The encoded protein is CASSFREYNSPLHF. The chain has TRBV13 and TRBJ1-6; D ambiguous. In germline, CDR1 is PRHDT, CDR2 FYEKMQ (reference sequence). This CDR3 comprises 14 residues. V gave up 3 bases and J gave up 4 bases, with 7 bases separating them.

This clonotype was counted at least ten times. The V gene is TRBV2, the J gene TRBJ2-7; 7 bases are a match to TRBD1. Trimming cost V 2 bases and J 3 bases; bases outside gene matches: 7. Per the germline V gene, CDR1 is SNHLY and CDR2 is FYNNEI. The CDR3 is 15 amino acids. CDR3 amino acids: CASSESGRGFYEQYF. CDR3 bases: TGTGCCAGCAGTGAAAGTGGCAGGGGGTTCTACGAGCAGTACTTC.

The CDR3 spells CASSLGQGDGHF. The CDR3 DNA is TGCGCCAGCAGCCTGGGACAGGGGGATGGCCACTTT. The V call is TRBV5-1, the J call TRBJ1-6; 11 bases match TRBD1. V trimming: 4 bases; J trimming: 18 bases; junction bases outside the gene matches: 6. The germline CDR1 and CDR2 sequences are SGHRS and YFSETQ. The CDR3 loop spans 12 amino acids.

The V and J genes are TRBV7-2 and TRBJ2-7; 8 nucleotides match TRBD2. The CDR3 has 13 residues. Germline CDR1 is SGHTA and CDR2 is FQGNSA. V gave up 3 bases and J gave up 6 bases; unmatched junction bases: 4. This CDR3 reads CASSLRAGVEQYF. The CDR3 bases are TGTGCCAGCAGCTTGAGAGCGGGAGTCGAGCAGTACTTC.

Concerning this clonotype: A much bigger clone sits one base away, suggesting this may be a read error. The V call is TRBV29-1, the J call TRBJ2-7; D uncertain. The ends were cut back, 5 bases at V and 1 base at J, with 3 bases in the middle. From germline, CDR1 is SQVTM and CDR2 ANQGSEA. This CDR3 comprises 10 residues. The CDR3 DNA sequence: TGCAGCGTTATGTCCTACGAGCAGTACTTC. This codes for CSVMSYEQYF.

V is TRBV28 and J is TRBJ1-3; D possibly corresponds to TRBD1 (5 bases). From germline, CDR1 is MDHEN and CDR2 SYDVKM. This CDR3 is built from 15 residues. Trimming cost V 3 bases and J 5 bases, with 14 bases left between them. DNA of the CDR3: TGTGCCAGCAGTTTGCGACAGAGGGTCCGAAACACCATATATTTT. Translating it yields CASSLRQRVRNTIYF.